This T cell receptor (beta chain) was identified during a study of identical twins (dated by TCRdb to the mid-2010s). The study in broad terms: To test whether fetal clonotypes persist, this study deep-sequenced TCR alpha and beta repertoires from monozygotic twins, from unrelated adults of various ages, and from cord blood. Replicate twin experiments were performed at different times using different library preparation protocols to rule out contamination.

Every donor was a healthy Caucasian. Three pairs of female monozygotic twins, all aged roughly 18 to 29 years, made up the twin cohort. RNA for TCR libraries was isolated from peripheral blood mononuclear cells. The protocol used for the library was 5' RACE. Sequencing was performed on an Illumina HiSeq 2000. A universal primer binding site was introduced by template switching, and a unique molecular identifier was present in the final cDNA, enabling accurate counting of TCR cDNA molecules. Specific primers in the conserved constant-segment region were used to synthesize first-strand cDNA for the TCR alpha and beta chains. Each cDNA library was double barcoded, with a SMART-Mk sample barcode plus Illumina barcodes, to control for contamination. TruSeq adapter sequences and Illumina sample barcodes were added in two successive PCR steps. TCR alpha and beta cDNA libraries were sequenced on the Illumina HiSeq platform with custom primers. Regarding the original processing steps: MiGEC was used to process raw reads and extract unique molecular identifiers, and MiXCR was used to find CDR3 positions. For each individual, recombination models were inferred using an EM algorithm with the repgenHMM and IGoR tools. The analysis of shared clonotypes was done with the tcR package in R, with sharing normalized by the product of cloneset sizes. Out-of-frame nonproductive sequences were analyzed to study raw recombination free of thymic and clonal selection effects. The public reads were reanalyzed by TCRdb: fastp trimming at Q25, MiXCR alignment, in-frame beta chains only. One record per CDR3 amino acid sequence lists the most common genes and DNA. The V and J calls reflect TCRdb's pipeline rather than the authors' work. The sample includes over 550,000 distinct CDR3 sequences, with 7% to 7.5% observed a single time. About 1.6% of the sample is held by the ten biggest clonotypes.

Results and caveats for the whole study, not just this receptor: Zero-insertion analyses could be partly confounded by invariant T cells such as MAIT and iNKT, although diverse VJ usage argued against such confounding for most clonotypes. A weaker excess of twin sharing was found in beta out-of-frame sequences because the signal-to-noise ratio was lowered by fewer shared sequences. Abundant cord blood beta clonotypes had fewer insertions, young adult naive repertoires showed a similar but weaker trend, and memory repertoires showed no such trend. Because the same donors could not be followed over many years, the conclusions depended on cross-sectional statistical analysis. Compared with coincidental sharing between unrelated individuals, an excess of low generation-probability sequences was observed among out-of-frame TCR alpha sequences shared between twins. In monozygotic twins, out-of-frame TCR alpha sharing was systematically underestimated by recombination models, although the models agreed with sharing between unrelated individuals.

This clonotype turned up a few times. The target of this receptor is not known. No base qualities exist here, and no much larger clone lies one base off it. Taken from cysteine to phenylalanine, the CDR3 has 12 residues. Only the CDR3 portion is preserved as DNA: 36 bases, with reading frame beginning at the first base. The V end loses 5 bases and the J end loses 0 bases, and a stretch of 8 bases separates them. CDR1 and CDR2 (SQVTM, ANQGSEA) derive from the germline V gene. The data also belong to a second study, concerning yellow fever vaccine responses in identical twins. The second study reports: According to the authors, in identical twins the way T cells responded to vaccination appeared partly convergent and partly personalized. The study precisely tracked vaccine-responding T cell clones in identical twins.

The sample consisted of PBMCs. Rearrangement joined TRBV29-1 to TRBJ2-7, with a tentative D gene TRBD1 over 6 matching bases. The TCR originated in a woman aged 18 to 35 in good health. The CDR3: CSVQGSSYEQYF. The DNA sequence reads TGCAGCGTTCAGGGGAGCTCCTACGAGCAGTACTTC.